This T cell receptor (beta chain) was observed in a study of T-cell memory formation after mild COVID-19. Germline-derived CDR1 and CDR2 are SGHTA and FQGNSA. The V end was cut by 5 bases, the J end by 3 bases, with 8 bases between. This CDR3 has 13 residues. TCRdb analysed the 5' RACE reads with MiXCR anew, one entry per CDR3 protein. Here the sample spans about 180,000 distinct CDR3 sequences, 15% to 20% being singletons. Overall study results and limits: Contracting CD4+ clones lay largely in CM and EM, with CD8+ ones residing in EMRA. Nothing showed for sure that second-wave clones peaking on day 37 were SARS-CoV-2 specific.

The sample holds one count of this clonotype. Antigen unknown. This TCR was recovered from an adult woman who had mild COVID-19 (a few samples of this study predate the infection). Cell type and time point are not known. Sequencing was carried out using PBMCs or a T cell subset sorted from them (not recorded which). The chain is built from TRBV7-2 and TRBJ1-5; D is undetermined. Written as DNA, the CDR3 is TGTGCCAGCAGCGTGAGTCTCAATCAGCCCCAGCATTTT. This encodes CASSVSLNQPQHF.